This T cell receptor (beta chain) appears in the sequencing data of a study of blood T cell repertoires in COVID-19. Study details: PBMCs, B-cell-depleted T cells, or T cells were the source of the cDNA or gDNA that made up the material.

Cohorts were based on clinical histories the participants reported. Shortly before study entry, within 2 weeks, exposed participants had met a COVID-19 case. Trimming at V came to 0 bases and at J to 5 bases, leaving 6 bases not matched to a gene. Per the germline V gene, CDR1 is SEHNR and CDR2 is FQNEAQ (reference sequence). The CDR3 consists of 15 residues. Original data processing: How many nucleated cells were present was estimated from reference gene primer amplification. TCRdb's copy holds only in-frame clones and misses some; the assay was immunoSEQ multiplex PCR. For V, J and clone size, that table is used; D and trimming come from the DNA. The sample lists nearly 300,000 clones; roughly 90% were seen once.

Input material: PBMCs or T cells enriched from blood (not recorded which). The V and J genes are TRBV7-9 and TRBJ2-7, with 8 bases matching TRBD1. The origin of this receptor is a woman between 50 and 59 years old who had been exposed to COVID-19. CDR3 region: CASSLAAAGGHEQYF. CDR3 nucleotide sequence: TGTGCCAGCAGCTTAGCGGCGGCAGGGGGCCACGAGCAGTACTTC.